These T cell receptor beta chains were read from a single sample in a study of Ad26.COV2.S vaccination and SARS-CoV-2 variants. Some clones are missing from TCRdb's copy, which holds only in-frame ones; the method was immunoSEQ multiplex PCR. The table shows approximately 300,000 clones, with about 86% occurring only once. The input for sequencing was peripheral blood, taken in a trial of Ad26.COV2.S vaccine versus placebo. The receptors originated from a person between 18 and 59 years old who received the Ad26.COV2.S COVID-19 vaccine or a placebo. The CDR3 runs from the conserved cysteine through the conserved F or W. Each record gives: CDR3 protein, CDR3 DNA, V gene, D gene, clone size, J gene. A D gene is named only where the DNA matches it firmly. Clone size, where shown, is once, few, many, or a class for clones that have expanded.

CASSLTGDSNQPQHF,TGCGCCAGCAGTCTGACAGGTGATAGCAATCAGCCCCAGCATTTT,TRBV5-1,NA,NA,TRBJ1-5
CASTLTGTLENKAEAFF,TGTGCCAGCACTCTGACAGGGACCCTTGAGAATAAAGCCGAAGCTTTCTTT,TRBV27,TRBD1,NA,TRBJ1-1
CASSRGQDSYGYTF,TGTGCCAGCTCACGGGGACAGGATTCCTATGGCTACACCTTC,TRBV18,TRBD1,NA,TRBJ1-2
CASSSQTGEQFF,TGTGCCAGCAGCTCCCAAACAGGTGAGCAGTTCTTC,TRBV7-3,NA,NA,TRBJ2-1
CASDRDGVGNQPQHF,TGTGCCAGTGACCGGGACGGGGTGGGGAATCAGCCCCAGCATTTT,TRBV9,NA,few,TRBJ1-5
CASSWTGYNEQFF,TGCGCCAGCAGCTGGACAGGGTACAATGAGCAGTTCTTC,TRBV5-1,TRBD1,NA,TRBJ2-1
CASSVEQGYYNEQFF,TGTGCCAGCAGCGTAGAACAGGGATACTACAATGAGCAGTTCTTC,TRBV9,NA,NA,TRBJ2-1
CASSLLGGGELFF,TGTGCCAGCAGCTTGTTAGGCGGCGGGGAGCTGTTTTTT,TRBV11-2,NA,NA,TRBJ2-2
CASSLAGTNEKLFF,TGTGCCAGCAGCTTGGCCGGAACTAATGAAAAACTGTTTTTT,TRBV5-6,NA,few,TRBJ1-4
CASSYSVRQNEQFF,TGTGCCAGCAGTTACTCGGTTAGACAGAATGAGCAGTTCTTC,TRBV6-5,NA,NA,TRBJ2-1
CAISDRQGRYEQFF,TGTGCCATCAGTGATCGACAGGGGAGATATGAGCAGTTCTTC,TRBV10-3,TRBD1,NA,TRBJ2-1
CASSPSTRESTDTQYF,TGTGCCAGTAGTCCTAGCACGAGGGAGAGCACAGATACGCAGTATTTT,TRBV19,NA,NA,TRBJ2-3
CASSYSQQGSGEQYF,TGTGCCAGCAGCTACTCCCAACAGGGGTCGGGCGAGCAGTACTTC,TRBV7-9,TRBD1,NA,TRBJ2-7
CASSGGTSANQETQYF,TGTGCCAGCAGCGGCGGGACTAGCGCGAACCAAGAGACCCAGTACTTC,TRBV9,TRBD2,NA,TRBJ2-5
CASKAMAGSQPQHF,TGTGCCAGTAAGGCGATGGCGGGGAGTCAGCCCCAGCATTTT,TRBV19,NA,NA,TRBJ1-5
CASSLGRTGASTDTQYF,TGTGCCAGCAGCTTAGGCAGGACAGGGGCCAGCACAGATACGCAGTATTTT,TRBV7-9,TRBD1,NA,TRBJ2-3
CASSQRPGQPNEKLFF,TGTGCCAGCAGCCAGAGGCCGGGACAGCCTAATGAAAAACTGTTTTTT,TRBV5-4,TRBD1,NA,TRBJ1-4
CASSSGTGGNYEQYF,TGTGCCAGCAGCTCAGGGACAGGGGGCAATTACGAGCAGTACTTC,TRBV7-6,TRBD1,NA,TRBJ2-7
CASSPGQELRTDTQYF,TGCGCCAGCAGCCCGGGACAGGAATTACGCACAGATACGCAGTATTTT,TRBV5-1,TRBD1,NA,TRBJ2-3
CASSIKGLTYEQYF,TGTGCCAGTAGTATTAAGGGGTTAACCTACGAGCAGTACTTC,TRBV19,NA,NA,TRBJ2-7
CASSPLSVGGRGTQYF,TGTGCCAGCAGCCCTCTTAGTGTAGGGGGCAGAGGTACGCAGTATTTT,TRBV6-2/TRBV6-3,TRBD1,NA,TRBJ2-3
CASSQGGSRGEETQYF,TGTGCCAGCAGCCAAGGGGGTTCGCGGGGGGAAGAGACCCAGTACTTC,TRBV3-1/TRBV3-2,TRBD2,NA,TRBJ2-5
CASSLGGGPEQYF,TGTGCCAGCAGCTTAGGAGGGGGCCCCGAGCAGTACTTC,TRBV11-2,TRBD1,once,TRBJ2-7
CASSQDDRGARGNQPQHF,TGCGCCAGCAGCCAAGATGATCGGGGGGCACGGGGCAATCAGCCCCAGCATTTT,TRBV4-1,NA,NA,TRBJ1-5
CASSIRGASDGELFF,TGTGCCAGTAGTATTCGGGGGGCCTCCGACGGGGAGCTGTTTTTT,TRBV19,NA,few,TRBJ2-2
CASSQSLKTGELFF,TGTGCCAGCAGCCAAAGCCTGAAGACCGGGGAGCTGTTTTTT,TRBV4-2,NA,NA,TRBJ2-2
CASSLETFGGEETQYF,TGTGCCAGCAGCTTAGAGACCTTCGGGGGTGAAGAGACCCAGTACTTC,TRBV7-7,NA,once,TRBJ2-5
CAWSVRWRASKPPEAFF,TGTGCCTGGAGTGTACGGTGGAGAGCCTCAAAACCCCCTGAAGCTTTCTTT,TRBV30,NA,NA,TRBJ1-1
CASSYLPGQPQHF,TGTGCCAGCAGTTACCTACCAGGACAGCCCCAGCATTTT,TRBV6-5,NA,NA,TRBJ1-5
CATSRGRTGNQPQHF,TGTGCCACCAGCAGAGGTCGGACAGGGAATCAGCCCCAGCATTTT,TRBV15,TRBD1,NA,TRBJ1-5
CAWSPDSQETQYF,TGTGCCTGGAGTCCGGACAGCCAAGAGACCCAGTACTTC,TRBV30,NA,NA,TRBJ2-5
CASSVGGQTLLGGYTF,TGTGCCAGCAGCGTAGGAGGGCAGACTCTTCTCGGTGGCTACACCTTC,TRBV9,NA,NA,TRBJ1-2
CAISPTENYGYTF,TGTGCCATCAGTCCTACAGAAAACTATGGCTACACCTTC,TRBV10-3,NA,NA,TRBJ1-2